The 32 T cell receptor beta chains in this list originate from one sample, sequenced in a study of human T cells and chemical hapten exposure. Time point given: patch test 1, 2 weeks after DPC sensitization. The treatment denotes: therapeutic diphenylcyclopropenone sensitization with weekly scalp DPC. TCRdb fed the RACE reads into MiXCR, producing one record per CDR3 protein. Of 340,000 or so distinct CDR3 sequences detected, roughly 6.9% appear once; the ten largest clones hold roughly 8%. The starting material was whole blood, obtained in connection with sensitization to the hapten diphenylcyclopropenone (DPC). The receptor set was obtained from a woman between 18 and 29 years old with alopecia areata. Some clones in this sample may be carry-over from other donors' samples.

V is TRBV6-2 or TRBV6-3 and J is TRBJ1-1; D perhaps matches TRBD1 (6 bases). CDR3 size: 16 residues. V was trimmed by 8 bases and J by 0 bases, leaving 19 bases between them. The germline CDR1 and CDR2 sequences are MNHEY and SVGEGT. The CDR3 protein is CASGLGPGEMNTEAFF. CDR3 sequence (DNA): TGTGCCAGCGGGTTGGGGCCAGGGGAGATGAACACTGAAGCTTTCTTT.

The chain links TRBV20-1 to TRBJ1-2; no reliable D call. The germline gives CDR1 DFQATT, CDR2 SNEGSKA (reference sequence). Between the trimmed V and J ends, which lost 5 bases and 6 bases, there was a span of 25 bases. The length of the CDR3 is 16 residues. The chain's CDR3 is CSAGPPGRRKANGYTF. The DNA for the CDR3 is TGCAGTGCTGGCCCTCCGGGGAGGCGCAAAGCAAATGGCTACACCTTC.

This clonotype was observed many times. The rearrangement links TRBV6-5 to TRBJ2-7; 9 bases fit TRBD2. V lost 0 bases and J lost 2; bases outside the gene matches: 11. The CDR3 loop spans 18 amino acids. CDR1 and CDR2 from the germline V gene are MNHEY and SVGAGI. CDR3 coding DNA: TGTGCCAGCAGTTACTCTCCATTAGCGGGGGCCCTAACCTACGAGCAGTACTTC. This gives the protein CASSYSPLAGALTYEQYF.

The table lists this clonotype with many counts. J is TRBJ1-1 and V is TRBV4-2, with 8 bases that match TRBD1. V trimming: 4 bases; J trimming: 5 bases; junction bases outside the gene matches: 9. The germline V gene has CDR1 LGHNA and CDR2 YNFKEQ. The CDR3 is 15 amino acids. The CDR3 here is CASSPPDRARTEAFF. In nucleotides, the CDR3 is TGTGCCAGCAGCCCACCGGACAGGGCTAGGACTGAAGCTTTCTTT.

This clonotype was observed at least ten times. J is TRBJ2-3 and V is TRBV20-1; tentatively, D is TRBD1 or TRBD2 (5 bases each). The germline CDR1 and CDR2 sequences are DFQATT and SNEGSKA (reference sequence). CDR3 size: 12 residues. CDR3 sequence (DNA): TGCAGCTGGATTCCGGGGCCGGATACGCAGTATTTT. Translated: CSWIPGPDTQYF.

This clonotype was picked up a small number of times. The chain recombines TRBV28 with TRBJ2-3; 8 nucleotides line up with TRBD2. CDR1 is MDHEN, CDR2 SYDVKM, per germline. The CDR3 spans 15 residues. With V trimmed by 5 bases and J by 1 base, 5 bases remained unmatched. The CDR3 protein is CASSPERGRTDTQYF. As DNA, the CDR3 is TGTGCCAGCAGTCCCGAGCGGGGGCGCACAGATACGCAGTATTTT.

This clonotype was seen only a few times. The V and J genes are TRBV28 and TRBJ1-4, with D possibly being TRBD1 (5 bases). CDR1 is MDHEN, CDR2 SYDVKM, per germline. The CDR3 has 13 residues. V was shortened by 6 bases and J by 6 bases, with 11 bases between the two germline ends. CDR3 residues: CASSQLGDEKLFF. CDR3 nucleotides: TGTGCCAGCAGCCAGCTAGGGGATGAAAAACTGTTTTTT.

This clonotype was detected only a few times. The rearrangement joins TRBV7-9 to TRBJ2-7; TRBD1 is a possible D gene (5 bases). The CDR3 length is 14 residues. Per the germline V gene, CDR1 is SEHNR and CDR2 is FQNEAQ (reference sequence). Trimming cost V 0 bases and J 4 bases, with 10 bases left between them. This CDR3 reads CASSLATTEYEQYF. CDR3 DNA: TGTGCCAGCAGCTTAGCGACGACAGAGTACGAGCAGTACTTC.

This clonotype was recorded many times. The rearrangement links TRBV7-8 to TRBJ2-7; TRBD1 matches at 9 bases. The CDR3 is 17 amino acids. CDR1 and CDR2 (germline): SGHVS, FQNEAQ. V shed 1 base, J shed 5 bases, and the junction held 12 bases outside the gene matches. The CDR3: CASSLDAHTGQGNEQYF. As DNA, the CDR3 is TGTGCCAGCAGCTTAGACGCCCACACGGGACAGGGAAACGAGCAGTACTTC. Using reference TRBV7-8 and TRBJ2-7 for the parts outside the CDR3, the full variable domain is GAGVSQSPRYKVAKRGQDVALRCDPISGHVSLFWYQQALGQGPEFLTYFQNEAQLDKSGLPSDRFFAERPEGSVSTLKIQRTQQEDSAVYLCASSLDAHTGQGNEQYFGPGTRLTVT.

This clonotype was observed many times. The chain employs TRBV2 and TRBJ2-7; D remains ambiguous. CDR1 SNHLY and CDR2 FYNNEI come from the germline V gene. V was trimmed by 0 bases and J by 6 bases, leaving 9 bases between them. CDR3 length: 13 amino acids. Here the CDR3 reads CASSEARVGEQYF. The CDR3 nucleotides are TGTGCCAGCAGTGAAGCTCGCGTAGGCGAGCAGTACTTC. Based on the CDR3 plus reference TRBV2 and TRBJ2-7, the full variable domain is EPEVTQTPSHQVTQMGQEVILRCVPISNHLYFYWYRQILGQKVEFLVSFYNNEISEKSEIFDDQFSVERPDGSNFTLKIRSTKLEDSAMYFCASSEARVGEQYFGPGTRLTVT.

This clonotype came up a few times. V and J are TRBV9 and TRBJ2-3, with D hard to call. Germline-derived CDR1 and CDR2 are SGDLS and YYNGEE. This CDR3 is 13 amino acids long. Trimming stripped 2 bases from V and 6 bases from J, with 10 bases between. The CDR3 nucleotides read TGTGCCAGCAGCGTCCGACCCCCGGATACGCAGTATTTT. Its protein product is CASSVRPPDTQYF. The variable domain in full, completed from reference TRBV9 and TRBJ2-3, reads DSGVTQTPKHLITATGQRVTLRCSPRSGDLSVYWYQQSLDQGLQFLIQYYNGEERAKGNILERFSAQQFPDLHSELNLSSLELGDSALYFCASSVRPPDTQYFGPGTRLTVL.

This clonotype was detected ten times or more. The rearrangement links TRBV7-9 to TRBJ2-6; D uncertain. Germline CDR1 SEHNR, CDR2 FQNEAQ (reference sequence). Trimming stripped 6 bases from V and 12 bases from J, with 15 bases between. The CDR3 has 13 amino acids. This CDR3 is CASSTTSLRVLTF. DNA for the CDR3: TGTGCCAGCAGTACGACTTCGCTCCGCGTCCTGACTTTC. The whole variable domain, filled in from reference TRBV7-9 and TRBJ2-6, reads DTGVSQNPRHKITKRGQNVTFRCDPISEHNRLYWYRQTLGQGPEFLTYFQNEAQLEKSRLLSDRFSAERPKGSFSTLEIQRTEQGDSAMYLCASSTTSLRVLTFGAGSRLTVL.

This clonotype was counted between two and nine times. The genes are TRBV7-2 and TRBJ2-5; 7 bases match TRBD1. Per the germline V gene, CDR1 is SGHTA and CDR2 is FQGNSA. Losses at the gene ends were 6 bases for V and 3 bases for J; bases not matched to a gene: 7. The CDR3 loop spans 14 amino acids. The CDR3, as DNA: TGTGCCAGCAGGCGATACAGGGGCGAAGAGACCCAGTACTTC. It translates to CASRRYRGEETQYF.

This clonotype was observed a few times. CDR3 DNA sequence: TGCAGTGCTAGAGTACCTAGCGTCCTTGAGACCCAGTACTTC. Its protein is CSARVPSVLETQYF. The genes are TRBV20-1 and TRBJ2-5, with D possibly matching TRBD2 (6 bases). This CDR3 has 14 residues. Between the trimmed V and J ends, which lost 1 base and 5 bases, there was a span of 14 bases. Germline CDR1 and CDR2: DFQATT and SNEGSKA (reference sequence).

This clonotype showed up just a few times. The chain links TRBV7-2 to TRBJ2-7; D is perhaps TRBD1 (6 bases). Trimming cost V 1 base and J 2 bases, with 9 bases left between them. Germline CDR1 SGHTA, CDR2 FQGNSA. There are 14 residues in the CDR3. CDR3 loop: CASSLGGPTYEQYF. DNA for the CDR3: TGTGCCAGCAGCTTAGGGGGGCCGACCTACGAGCAGTACTTC.

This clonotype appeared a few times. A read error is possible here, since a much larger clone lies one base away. The CDR3 nucleotides read TGTGCCAGCAGTTCGGTCCCAGATACGCAGTATTTT. It is translated as CASSSVPDTQYF. The chain links TRBV6-2 or TRBV6-3 to TRBJ2-3; D is unclear. V dropped 4 bases and J dropped 4 bases, with 6 bases sitting between them. CDR3 length equals 12 residues. Germline loops: CDR1 MNHEY, CDR2 SVGEGT.

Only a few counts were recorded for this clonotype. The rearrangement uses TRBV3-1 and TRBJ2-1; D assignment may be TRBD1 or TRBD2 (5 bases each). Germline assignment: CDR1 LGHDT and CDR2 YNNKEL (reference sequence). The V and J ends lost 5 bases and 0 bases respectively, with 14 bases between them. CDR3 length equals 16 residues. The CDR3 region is CASSGLGTSSYNEQFF. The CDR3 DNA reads TGTGCCAGCAGCGGTCTCGGGACCAGCTCCTACAATGAGCAGTTCTTC.

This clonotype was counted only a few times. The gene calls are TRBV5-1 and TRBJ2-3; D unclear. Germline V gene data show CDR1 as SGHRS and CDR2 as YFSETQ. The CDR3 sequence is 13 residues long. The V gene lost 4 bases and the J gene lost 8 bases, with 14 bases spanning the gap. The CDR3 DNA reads TGCGCCAGCAGCCCTACGGGCTCGACTACGCAGTATTTT. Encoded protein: CASSPTGSTTQYF. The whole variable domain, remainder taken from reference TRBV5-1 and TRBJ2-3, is KAGVTQTPRYLIKTRGQQVTLSCSPISGHRSVSWYQQTPGQGLQFLFEYFSETQRNKGNFPGRFSGRQFSNSRSEMNVSTLELGDSALYLCASSPTGSTTQYFGPGTRLTVL.

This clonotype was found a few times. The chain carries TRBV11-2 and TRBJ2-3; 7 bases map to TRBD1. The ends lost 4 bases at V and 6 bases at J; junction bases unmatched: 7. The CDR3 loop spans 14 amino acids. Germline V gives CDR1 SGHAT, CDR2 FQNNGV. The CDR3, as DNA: TGTGCCAGCAGCTCTGGACAGGTTGGCGATACGCAGTATTTT. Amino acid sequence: CASSSGQVGDTQYF.

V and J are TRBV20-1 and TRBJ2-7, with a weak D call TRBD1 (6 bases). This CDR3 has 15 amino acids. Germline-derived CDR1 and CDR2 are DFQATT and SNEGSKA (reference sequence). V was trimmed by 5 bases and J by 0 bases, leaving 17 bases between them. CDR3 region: CSAQSGARGSYEQYF. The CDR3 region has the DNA TGCAGTGCTCAGTCAGGGGCCCGTGGCTCCTACGAGCAGTACTTC.

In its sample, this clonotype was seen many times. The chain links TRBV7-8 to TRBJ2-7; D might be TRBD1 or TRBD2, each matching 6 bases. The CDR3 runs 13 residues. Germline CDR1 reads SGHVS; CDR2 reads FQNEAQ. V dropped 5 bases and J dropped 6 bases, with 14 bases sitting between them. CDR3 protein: CASSPGASPEQYF. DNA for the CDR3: TGTGCCAGCAGCCCGGGGGCCAGCCCCGAGCAGTACTTC. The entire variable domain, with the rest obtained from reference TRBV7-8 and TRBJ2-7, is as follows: GAGVSQSPRYKVAKRGQDVALRCDPISGHVSLFWYQQALGQGPEFLTYFQNEAQLDKSGLPSDRFFAERPEGSVSTLKIQRTQQEDSAVYLCASSPGASPEQYFGPGTRLTVT.

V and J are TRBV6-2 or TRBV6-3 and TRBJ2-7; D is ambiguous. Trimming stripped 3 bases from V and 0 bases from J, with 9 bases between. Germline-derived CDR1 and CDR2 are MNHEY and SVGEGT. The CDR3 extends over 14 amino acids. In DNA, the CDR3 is TGTGCCAGCAGTTATAGCCTGGGCTCCTACGAGCAGTACTTC. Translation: CASSYSLGSYEQYF.

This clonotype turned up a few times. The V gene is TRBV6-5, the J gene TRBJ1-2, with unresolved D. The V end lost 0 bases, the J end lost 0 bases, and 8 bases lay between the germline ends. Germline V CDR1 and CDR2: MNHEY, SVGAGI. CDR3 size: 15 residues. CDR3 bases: TGTGCCAGCAGTTACTCCGGAAGTGCTAACTATGGCTACACCTTC. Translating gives CASSYSGSANYGYTF.

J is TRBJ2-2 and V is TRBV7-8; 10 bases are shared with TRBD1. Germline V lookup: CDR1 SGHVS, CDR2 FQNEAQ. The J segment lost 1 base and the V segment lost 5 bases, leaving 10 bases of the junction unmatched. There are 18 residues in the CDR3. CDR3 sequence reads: CASSPGTGQGLNTGELFF. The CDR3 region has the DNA TGTGCCAGCAGCCCGGGGACGGGACAGGGGCTGAACACCGGGGAGCTGTTTTTT.

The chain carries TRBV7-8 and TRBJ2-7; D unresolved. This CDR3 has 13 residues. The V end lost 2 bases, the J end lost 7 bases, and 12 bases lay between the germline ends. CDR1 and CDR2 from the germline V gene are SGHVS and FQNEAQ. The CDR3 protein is CASSLIERGEQYF. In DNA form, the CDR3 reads TGTGCCAGCAGCTTAATCGAGCGAGGAGAGCAGTACTTC.

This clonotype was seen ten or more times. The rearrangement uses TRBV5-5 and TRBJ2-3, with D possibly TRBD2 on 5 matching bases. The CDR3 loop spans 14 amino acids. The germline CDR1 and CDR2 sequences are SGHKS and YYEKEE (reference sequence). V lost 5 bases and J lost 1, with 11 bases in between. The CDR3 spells CASSFPGGTDTQYF. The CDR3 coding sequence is TGTGCCAGCAGTTTTCCCGGGGGCACAGATACGCAGTATTTT.

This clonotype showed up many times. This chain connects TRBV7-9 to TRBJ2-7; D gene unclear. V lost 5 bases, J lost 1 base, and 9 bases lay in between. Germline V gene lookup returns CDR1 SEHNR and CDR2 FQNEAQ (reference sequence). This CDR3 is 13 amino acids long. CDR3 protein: CASSLSNSYEQYF. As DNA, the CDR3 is TGTGCCAGCAGCCTATCGAATTCCTACGAGCAGTACTTC.

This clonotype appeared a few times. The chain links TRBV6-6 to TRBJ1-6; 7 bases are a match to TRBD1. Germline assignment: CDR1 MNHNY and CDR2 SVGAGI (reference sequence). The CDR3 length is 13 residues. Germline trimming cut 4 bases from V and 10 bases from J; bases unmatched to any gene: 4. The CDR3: CASSLTGDSPLHF. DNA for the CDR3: TGTGCCAGCAGTTTAACAGGGGACTCACCCCTCCACTTT.

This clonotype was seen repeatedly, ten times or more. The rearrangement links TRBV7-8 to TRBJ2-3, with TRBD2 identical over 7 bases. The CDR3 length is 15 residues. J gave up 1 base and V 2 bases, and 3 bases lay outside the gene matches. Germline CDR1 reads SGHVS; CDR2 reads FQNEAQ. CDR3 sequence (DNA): TGTGCCAGCAGCTTATTAACTAGCGGCACAGATACGCAGTATTTT. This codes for CASSLLTSGTDTQYF.

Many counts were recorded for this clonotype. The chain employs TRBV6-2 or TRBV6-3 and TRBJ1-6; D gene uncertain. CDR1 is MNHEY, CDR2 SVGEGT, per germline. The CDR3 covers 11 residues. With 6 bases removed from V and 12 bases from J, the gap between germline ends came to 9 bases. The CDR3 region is CASSQIGPLHF. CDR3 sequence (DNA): TGTGCCAGCAGCCAGATCGGACCCCTCCACTTT.

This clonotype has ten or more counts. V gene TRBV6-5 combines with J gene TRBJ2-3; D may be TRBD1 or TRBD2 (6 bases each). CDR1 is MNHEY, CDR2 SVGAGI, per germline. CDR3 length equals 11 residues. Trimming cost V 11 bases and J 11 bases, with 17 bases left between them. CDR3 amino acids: CASRGGQWQYF. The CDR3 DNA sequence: TGTGCCTCCCGGGGAGGACAGTGGCAGTATTTT.

CDR3 DNA: TGCAGTGCTAGCCCACCAGACAGGGACGTTGTAGCTTTCTTT. As protein: CSASPPDRDVVAFF. This rearrangement joins TRBV20-1 to TRBJ1-1, with 7 nucleotides matching TRBD1. Germline loops: CDR1 DFQATT, CDR2 SNEGSKA (reference sequence). Losses at the gene ends were 3 bases for V and 10 bases for J; bases not matched to a gene: 14. CDR3 size: 14 residues.